This TCR beta chain came from a study of cytomegalovirus exposure and HLA in healthy donors. The J segment lost 5 bases and the V segment lost 8 bases, leaving 7 bases of the junction unmatched. The CDR3 is made up of 14 amino acids. CDR1 WNHNN and CDR2 SYGVQD come from the germline V gene (reference sequence). Regarding this clone: Its antigen is as yet unknown.

Whole-study results and caveats: In a later analysis, at a false discovery rate of 0.05, some 15,000 TCR beta sequences were associated with HLA alleles.

Primers included in the PCR were 60 Vbeta and 13 Jbeta primers. Using immunoSEQ multiplex PCR, the repertoire was profiled, and TCRdb retains in-frame clones only, with some absent. The sample records about 200,000 clones, about 82% being singletons. The chain carries TRBV10-1 and TRBJ2-1; 9 nucleotides line up with TRBD2. This TCR derives from a young man in good health and CMV-seronegative. The sequenced sample was PBMCs. CDR3 in amino acids: CASGSGGANNEQFF. The CDR3 DNA is TGCGCCAGCGGTAGCGGGGGAGCCAACAATGAGCAGTTCTTC.